This T cell receptor (beta chain) was retrieved from a study of CD8 T cells in Susac syndrome. Negative magnetic isolation gave CD8+ and CD4+ cells; FACS enriched CD8+ TEMRA. The CDR3 loop spans 13 amino acids. Trimming cost V 6 bases and J 5 bases; bases outside gene matches: 7. Germline loops: CDR1 SQVTM, CDR2 ANQGSEA. Reverse transcription of 0.5 to 1 ug RNA was performed with random hexamers. Amplification of TCR beta CDR3 was carried out by immunoSEQ multiplex PCR, which covered 54 Vbeta and 13 Jbeta segments. TCRdb re-derived calls from the immunoSEQ multiplex PCR reads in MiXCR, one entry per CDR3 protein. Among more than 100,000 distinct CDR3 sequences listed, about 95% were seen once. This clonotype was seen a few times.

Material: CD4+ T cells from PBMCs. This receptor was obtained from a human donor in good health. V gene TRBV29-1 combines with J gene TRBJ2-5, with TRBD1 matching 9 bases. The CDR3 spells CSVAMGQGETQYF. The CDR3 nucleotides are TGCAGCGTCGCAATGGGACAGGGTGAGACCCAGTACTTC.